These 25 T cell receptor beta chains were all obtained from the same sample, sequenced in a study of T-cell reconstitution after alpha-beta-depleted transplantation in children. A library of TCRbeta sequences, prepared with unique molecular identifiers, was generated. Each CDR3 protein is one row after TCRdb ran MiXCR on the PCR reads. Among about 420,000 distinct CDR3 sequences listed, 15% to 20% were seen once. Source: PBMCs, mostly from graft donor cells, taken 360 days after TCRalphabeta/CD19-depleted stem cell transplant. These receptor sequences come from a boy less than two years old who had a stem cell transplant for Wiskott-Aldrich syndrome, so the T cells may come from the graft donor.

The V and J genes are TRBV27 and TRBJ2-7, with 9 nucleotides matching TRBD1. The germline V gene encodes CDR1 MNHEY and CDR2 SMNVEV (reference sequence). CDR3 length: 16 residues. The V gene end was trimmed by 5 bases and the J gene end by 5 bases; junction bases not matched to a gene: 13. Written as DNA, the CDR3 is TGTGCCAGCAGTCTCACCGGGACAGGGATACGCCACGAGCAGTACTTC. Encoded protein: CASSLTGTGIRHEQYF.

This clonotype has a handful of counts. The genes are TRBV20-1 and TRBJ1-2; 8 nucleotides align to TRBD1. Germline assignment: CDR1 DFQATT and CDR2 SNEGSKA (reference sequence). V was clipped by 3 bases and J by 6 bases; unmatched bases: 9. This CDR3 has 14 residues. CDR3 residues: CSASPTGEQDGYTF. The CDR3 bases are TGCAGTGCTAGCCCGACAGGGGAACAGGATGGCTACACCTTC.

The table lists this clonotype with a few counts. The V gene is TRBV9, the J gene TRBJ2-7; weak D call: TRBD2 (5 bases). The germline V gene has CDR1 SGDLS and CDR2 YYNGEE. The CDR3 runs 16 residues. V was pared by 1 base and J by 4 bases, with 18 bases between. CDR3 nucleotide sequence: TGTGCCAGCAGCGTATCCTCGGCTAGCTCTTATTACGAGCAGTACTTC. Translation gives CASSVSSASSYYEQYF.

The chain employs TRBV5-1 and TRBJ2-5; TRBD1 matches at 8 bases. This CDR3 is 15 amino acids long. Per germline, CDR1 SGHRS and CDR2 YFSETQ. V gave up 4 bases and J gave up 5 bases; unmatched junction bases: 10. The CDR3 is CASSLRTGTVETQYF. CDR3 nucleotides: TGCGCCAGCAGCCTCAGGACAGGGACGGTTGAGACCCAGTACTTC.

This rearrangement joins TRBV7-9 to TRBJ2-5; the D gene is possibly TRBD2 (5 bases). V dropped 1 base and J dropped 5 bases, with 14 bases sitting between them. Germline V gene lookup returns CDR1 SEHNR and CDR2 FQNEAQ (reference sequence). The CDR3 runs to 15 residues. The CDR3 spells CASSLGGPLGETQYF. The CDR3, as DNA: TGTGCCAGCAGCTTAGGAGGGCCCCTGGGGGAGACCCAGTACTTC.

This clonotype showed up just once. The chain employs TRBV4-2 and TRBJ2-5; D is unresolved. Germline assignment: CDR1 LGHNA and CDR2 YNFKEQ. Trimming took 1 base from V and 9 from J, leaving 9 bases between them. The length of the CDR3 is 12 residues. This CDR3 is CASSQVGLAQYF. The DNA of the CDR3 is TGTGCCAGCAGCCAAGTCGGGTTGGCCCAGTACTTC.

This clonotype was picked up a small number of times. J is TRBJ2-1 and V is TRBV4-1, with a tentative D call TRBD2 (5 bases). The CDR3 totals 19 residues. In germline, CDR1 is MGHRA, CDR2 YSYEKL. Trimming removed 1 base at V and 0 bases at J, with 19 bases between. The DNA of the CDR3 is TGCGCCAGCAGCCAAGGAACTAGACCATTGACGAGCTCCTACAATGAGCAGTTCTTC. This encodes CASSQGTRPLTSSYNEQFF.

J is TRBJ1-4 and V is TRBV2; D gene uncertain. Germline V gene data show CDR1 as SNHLY and CDR2 as FYNNEI. This CDR3 region has 13 residues. Trimming left V 7 bases short and J 8 bases short, with 14 bases between. CDR3 loop: CASTRNTGEKLFF. The CDR3, as DNA: TGTGCCAGCACAAGAAATACTGGGGAAAAACTGTTTTTT.

This chain connects TRBV15 to TRBJ2-3; D is uncertain. V was pared by 0 bases and J by 6 bases, with 4 bases between. CDR1 and CDR2 from the germline V gene are LNHNV and YYDKDF (reference sequence). The CDR3 is 12 residues long. CDR3 residues: CATSRELDTQYF. CDR3 sequence (DNA): TGTGCCACCAGCAGAGAACTTGATACGCAGTATTTT.

This sequence joins TRBV4-3 and TRBJ2-1, with unresolved D. The CDR3 runs 17 residues. CDR1 is LGHNA, CDR2 YSLEER, per germline. The V end was cut by 0 bases, the J end by 0 bases, with 12 bases between. CDR3 bases: TGCGCCAGCAGCCAAGACCACGCAGGCTTCTCCTACAATGAGCAGTTCTTC. The encoded protein is CASSQDHAGFSYNEQFF.

DNA of the CDR3: TGTGCCAGCAGCGTAAGTGTGGGGACGAACACCGGGGAGCTGTTTTTT. This gives the protein CASSVSVGTNTGELFF. The V gene is TRBV9, the J gene TRBJ2-2; D gene ambiguous. Trimming took 1 base from V and 0 from J, leaving 10 bases between them. Germline V CDR1 and CDR2: SGDLS, YYNGEE. The CDR3 extends over 16 amino acids.

The rearrangement links TRBV7-9 to TRBJ2-2; no reliable D call. CDR3 length: 15 residues. V lost 0 bases to trimming and J lost 1 base, with 6 bases between them. Germline CDR1 SEHNR, CDR2 FQNEAQ (reference sequence). CDR3 in amino acids: CASSLARRNTGELFF. CDR3 bases: TGTGCCAGCAGCTTAGCGCGCAGGAACACCGGGGAGCTGTTTTTT.

This clonotype has a count of ten or more. The rearrangement links TRBV2 to TRBJ1-5, with 7 bases fitting TRBD1. Trimming removed 5 bases from V and 6 bases from J; junction bases left unmatched: 4. Germline V gene lookup returns CDR1 SNHLY and CDR2 FYNNEI. This CDR3 spans 13 amino acids. The CDR3 bases are TGTGCCAGCAGTCCTGACAGGGCTCAGCCCCAGCATTTT. Its protein is CASSPDRAQPQHF.

The rearrangement joins TRBV5-1 to TRBJ2-3; D unclear. Germline loops: CDR1 SGHRS, CDR2 YFSETQ. The CDR3 has 13 amino acids. The ends were cut back, 4 bases at V and 2 bases at J, with 8 bases in the middle. CDR3 residues: CASSRSATDTQYF. In DNA, the CDR3 is TGCGCCAGCAGCCGGAGCGCCACAGATACGCAGTATTTT.

The chain carries TRBV6-5 and TRBJ2-7; TRBD2 is a possible D gene (6 bases). CDR3 length equals 15 residues. Trimming shortened V by 2 bases and J by 7 bases, and 18 bases separated the two germline ends. Germline V gene lookup returns CDR1 MNHEY and CDR2 SVGAGI. CDR3: CASSYASVLLREQYF. In nucleotides, the CDR3 is TGTGCCAGCAGTTACGCTAGCGTTCTGCTACGTGAGCAGTACTTC.

This clonotype was observed a handful of times. The V call is TRBV12-3 or TRBV12-4, the J call TRBJ2-5; unclear D gene. CDR3 length equals 12 residues. V gave up 4 bases and J gave up 5 bases, with 8 bases separating them. The CDR3 protein is CASSSSTETQYF. CDR3 bases: TGTGCCAGCAGTTCCTCAACGGAGACCCAGTACTTC.

The V gene is TRBV7-9, the J gene TRBJ1-6; D call uncertain. Trimming removed 0 bases at V and 6 bases at J, with 6 bases between. The germline V gene has CDR1 SEHNR and CDR2 FQNEAQ (reference sequence). The CDR3 is 14 residues long. The CDR3 protein is CASSLALINSPLHF. The CDR3 DNA reads as TGTGCCAGCAGCTTAGCCCTGATTAATTCACCCCTCCACTTT.

In its sample, this clonotype was seen many times. The chain is built from TRBV5-1 and TRBJ2-1; unclear D gene. In germline, CDR1 is SGHRS, CDR2 YFSETQ. The V and J ends lost 3 bases and 5 bases respectively, with 12 bases between them. CDR3 length equals 14 residues. The CDR3 region has the DNA TGCGCCAGCAGCTCAGGACCCCAAAACAATGAGCAGTTCTTC. As protein: CASSSGPQNNEQFF. The complete variable domain, with remaining parts taken from reference TRBV5-1 and TRBJ2-1, reads KAGVTQTPRYLIKTRGQQVTLSCSPISGHRSVSWYQQTPGQGLQFLFEYFSETQRNKGNFPGRFSGRQFSNSRSEMNVSTLELGDSALYLCASSSGPQNNEQFFGPGTRLTVL.

The genes are TRBV5-6 and TRBJ1-5; possible D gene TRBD1, 5 bases. The CDR3 loop spans 18 amino acids. Trimming took 3 bases from V and 0 from J, leaving 19 bases between them. Germline V gene lookup returns CDR1 SGHDT and CDR2 YYEEEE. CDR3 nucleotides: TGTGCCAGCAGCTCGTGGGCTTGGGGGGATAATAGCAATCAGCCCCAGCATTTT. It encodes CASSSWAWGDNSNQPQHF.

The gene calls are TRBV10-3 and TRBJ2-7; no definite D call. Trimming took 0 bases from V and 3 from J, leaving 6 bases between them. CDR3 length: 13 amino acids. Germline CDR1 ENHRY, CDR2 SYGVKD. CDR3 sequence: CAISESPLYEQYF. CDR3 coding DNA: TGTGCCATCAGTGAGTCGCCTCTCTACGAGCAGTACTTC.

This clonotype was counted a few times. The chain carries TRBV10-3 and TRBJ2-1, with TRBD2 matching over 8 bases. The CDR3 loop spans 14 amino acids. With 4 bases clipped from V and 3 bases from J, the junction kept 2 bases outside the gene matches. Per germline, CDR1 ENHRY and CDR2 SYGVKD. CDR3 bases: TGTGCCATCAGTGGCGGGACTAGCTACAATGAGCAGTTCTTC. Translated: CAISGGTSYNEQFF.

The chain joins TRBV2 to TRBJ2-5; TRBD1 is a possible D gene (6 bases). The V end lost 6 bases, the J end lost 2 bases, and 13 bases lay between the germline ends. The CDR3 extends over 14 amino acids. Per germline, CDR1 SNHLY and CDR2 FYNNEI. CDR3 coding DNA: TGTGCCAGCAGGGCCCCGGGACATCAAGAGACCCAGTACTTC. Translation gives CASRAPGHQETQYF.

J is TRBJ2-7 and V is TRBV24-1; 10 nucleotides match TRBD1. This CDR3 spans 16 amino acids. V shed 4 bases, J shed 1 base, and the junction held 6 bases outside the gene matches. CDR1 is KGHDR, CDR2 SFDVKD, per germline. The CDR3 DNA sequence: TGTGCCACCAGTGACAGTCCGGGACAGGGGTCCTACGAGCAGTACTTC. Translated: CATSDSPGQGSYEQYF.

The gene calls are TRBV29-1 and TRBJ2-1; TRBD2 might be the D (5 bases). Per the germline V gene, CDR1 is SQVTM and CDR2 is ANQGSEA. CDR3 length: 12 amino acids. Trimming took off 6 bases at V and 8 bases at J, with 14 bases between the two ends. The CDR3 DNA reads as TGCAGCGTCGGGCCCGGAGGCTATGAGCAGTTCTTC. Its translation is CSVGPGGYEQFF.

This chain connects TRBV14 to TRBJ1-1; maybe TRBD1 (6 bases). There are 16 residues in the CDR3. The V gene lost 4 bases and the J gene lost 1 base, with 16 bases spanning the gap. Germline assignment: CDR1 SGHDN and CDR2 FVKESK. The CDR3 spells CASSRRRDTGNTEAFF. CDR3 in DNA: TGTGCCAGCAGCCGCCGGCGGGACACCGGGAACACTGAAGCTTTCTTT. The variable domain in full, completed from reference TRBV14 and TRBJ1-1, reads EAGVTQFPSHSVIEKGQTVTLRCDPISGHDNLYWYRRVMGKEIKFLLHFVKESKQDESGMPNNRFLAERTGGTYSTLKVQPAELEDSGVYFCASSRRRDTGNTEAFFGQGTRLTVV.